This T cell receptor beta chain was captured by sequencing in a study of blood T cell repertoires in COVID-19. Study at large: T cells, B-cell-depleted T cells, or PBMCs provided the cDNA or gDNA that served as material.

Seattle patients were enrolled while actively infected and followed longitudinally. Original methodology: Quantification of nucleated cells was approximated via reference gene primer amplification. Sequencing was performed with immunoSEQ multiplex PCR; in TCRdb, only in-frame clones are kept and a portion is missing. The V and J calls and clone size come from that table; D and trimming were worked out from the DNA. The table shows over 150,000 clones, with roughly 84% occurring only once. The TCR was taken from a man aged 50-59 years with COVID-19, enrolled during active disease. Source material: peripheral blood.

CDR3 in DNA: TGTGCCAGCAGCTTGGGCAGGGGCCCTGGAAACACCATATATTTT. Its translation is CASSLGRGPGNTIYF. The V gene is TRBV5-8, the J gene TRBJ1-3, with D possibly TRBD1 on 6 matching bases. Germline lookup yields CDR1 SGHTS and CDR2 YDEGEE. Trimming left V 0 bases short and J 2 bases short, with 9 bases between. The CDR3 has 15 amino acids.